Below, 6 T cell receptor beta chains from the same sample are listed, as sequenced in a study of T cells in Graves' hyperthyroidism and ophthalmopathy. RNA transcripts were the template for amplifying TCR beta CDR3 regions. HTBI primers were used for first-round RT-PCR of the TCR CDR3. Using its own MiXCR run on the multiplex PCR reads, TCRdb lists one record per CDR3 protein. The sample has hundreds of thousands of distinct CDR3 sequences, roughly 14% seen once. Sequencing used blood. The receptor set was obtained from a woman aged 35 to 49 with Graves' ophthalmopathy.

The chain is built from TRBV28 and TRBJ2-3; 7 bases fit TRBD2. From germline, CDR1 is MDHEN and CDR2 SYDVKM. J gave up 2 bases and V 3 bases, and 8 bases lay outside the gene matches. The CDR3 is 16 residues long. The DNA for the CDR3 is TGTGCCAGCAGTTTTAGACCTAGCGGAAACACAGATACGCAGTATTTT. It translates to CASSFRPSGNTDTQYF. Looking up the rest from reference TRBV28 and TRBJ2-3 gives the full variable domain: DVKVTQSSRYLVKRTGEKVFLECVQDMDHENMFWYRQDPGLGLRLIYFSYDVKMKEKGDIPEGYSVSREKKERFSLILESASTNQTSMYLCASSFRPSGNTDTQYFGPGTRLTVL.

This clonotype was recorded at least ten times. The chain has TRBV6-1 and TRBJ1-6; D gene ambiguous. V shed 6 bases and J shed 0 bases, with 15 bases lying between them. CDR1 MNHNS and CDR2 SASEGT come from the germline V gene. The CDR3 spans 17 residues. Here the CDR3 DNA reads TGTGCCAGCAGGCCCTCCTCCGGGAACTCCTATAATTCACCCCTCCACTTT. Encoded protein: CASRPSSGNSYNSPLHF.

The rearrangement links TRBV30 to TRBJ1-1, with D possibly being TRBD1 (6 bases). The length of the CDR3 is 15 residues. The V end lost 3 bases, the J end lost 6 bases, and 20 bases lay between the germline ends. CDR1 and CDR2 (germline): GTSNPN, SVGIG (reference sequence). The CDR3 coding sequence is TGTGCCTGGAGCGCCGGGGGACTTGGGGGCTCTGAAGCTTTCTTT. The encoded protein is CAWSAGGLGGSEAFF.

This clonotype was detected many times. The chain recombines TRBV7-9 with TRBJ1-2, with D possibly matching TRBD1 (5 bases). Germline V gene sequence: CDR1 SEHNR, CDR2 FQNEAQ (reference sequence). The CDR3 consists of 15 residues. V lost 0 bases and J lost 3, with 11 bases in between. CDR3 in DNA: TGTGCCAGCAGCTTAGCACTCAGGGTCGACTATGGCTACACCTTC. It yields the protein CASSLALRVDYGYTF.

The chain uses TRBV12-5 and TRBJ1-1, with D possibly being TRBD1 (5 bases). From germline, CDR1 is LGHNT and CDR2 FRNRAP. Trimming cost V 1 base and J 6 bases, with 12 bases left between them. There are 14 residues in the CDR3. Written as DNA, the CDR3 is TGTGCTAGTGGTTTGGCGGGGCCGGGCGCTGAAGCTTTCTTT. It specifies CASGLAGPGAEAFF.

The chain joins TRBV15 to TRBJ2-7; 7 bases agree with TRBD2. The CDR3 totals 15 residues. V was clipped by 1 base and J by 3 bases; unmatched bases: 6. Germline CDR1 LNHNV, CDR2 YYDKDF (reference sequence). CDR3 in DNA: TGTGCCACCAGCAGAGCTCCTAGCGGAAACTACGAGCAGTACTTC. Amino acid sequence: CATSRAPSGNYEQYF.